These T cell receptor beta chains were read from a single sample in a study of blood T cell repertoires in COVID-19. Assay used: immunoSEQ multiplex PCR; TCRdb lists only in-frame clones, some missing. The sample includes 130,000 to 150,000 clones, roughly 88% of them seen just once. What was sequenced was peripheral blood. These receptors all come from a woman aged 45-59 years in a cohort sampled during active or convalescent COVID-19. Each CDR3 is given with its conserved first and last residue. A D gene is named only where the DNA matches it firmly. Some rows have no size entry. The others give once, few or many, or a class for an expanded clone.

j_call	clone_size	d_call	v_call	cdr3_aa	cdr3_nt
TRBJ2-5	NA	NA	TRBV9	CASSVALGGEQETQYF	TGTGCCAGCAGCGTAGCGCTGGGGGGAGAACAAGAGACCCAGTACTTC
TRBJ2-1	NA	NA	TRBV7-9	CASSAQGHSYNEQFF	TGTGCCAGCAGCGCGCAGGGACACTCCTACAATGAGCAGTTCTTC
TRBJ2-2	NA	TRBD2	TRBV7-3	CASSSTSGNTGELFF	TGTGCCAGCAGCTCGACTAGCGGCAACACCGGGGAGCTGTTTTTT
TRBJ2-3	NA	NA	TRBV28	CASSVTSPDTQYF	TGTGCCAGCAGTGTCACTAGTCCTGATACGCAGTATTTT
TRBJ2-1	NA	TRBD2	TRBV18	CASSPPAGDSYNEQFF	TGTGCCAGCTCACCCCCAGCGGGGGACTCCTACAATGAGCAGTTCTTC
TRBJ2-7	NA	TRBD2	TRBV6-5	CASSYFYGTRTFEQYF	TGTGCCAGCAGTTACTTCTACGGGACTAGAACGTTTGAGCAGTACTTC
TRBJ2-1	NA	NA	TRBV7-8	CASSGGLRSSYNEQFF	TGTGCCAGCAGCGGGGGACTTCGGAGCTCCTACAATGAGCAGTTCTTC
TRBJ2-1	NA	TRBD2	TRBV6-4	CASSDLAGTAYNEQFF	TGTGCCAGCAGTGATCTAGCGGGGACGGCTTACAATGAGCAGTTCTTC
TRBJ1-2	once	NA	TRBV21-1	CASPPRSANYGYTF	TGTGCCAGCCCCCCGAGGTCAGCAAACTATGGCTACACCTTC
TRBJ2-5	once	TRBD1	TRBV5-1	CASSLGTGGPQETQYF	TGCGCCAGCAGCTTGGGGACAGGGGGCCCCCAAGAGACCCAGTACTTC
TRBJ1-6	NA	NA	TRBV10-3	CAISDPGPPLHF	TGTGCCATCAGTGACCCTGGCCCACCCCTCCACTTT
TRBJ1-5	NA	NA	TRBV2	CASSKKSGIQPQHF	TGTGCCAGCAGCAAAAAGTCGGGGATTCAGCCCCAGCATTTT
TRBJ2-1	NA	NA	TRBV12-3/TRBV12-4	CASSLALQPDAIF	TGTGCCAGCAGTTTAGCGTTACAGCCGGATGCGATCTTC
TRBJ1-2	NA	NA	TRBV7-2	CASSPQADDYGYTF	TGTGCCAGCAGCCCCCAAGCGGACGACTATGGCTACACCTTC
TRBJ1-1	few	TRBD1	TRBV10-3	CAIRPTPGQGAKGEAFF	TGTGCCATCAGACCTACCCCGGGACAGGGGGCTAAGGGTGAAGCTTTCTTT
TRBJ2-3	NA	TRBD2	TRBV5-1	CASSRSGDNTQYF	TGCGCCAGCAGCCGTAGCGGGGATAATACGCAGTATTTT
TRBJ2-3	NA	TRBD2	TRBV9	CASSSGLAGGPPDTQYF	TGTGCCAGCAGCTCCGGACTAGCGGGGGGGCCCCCAGATACGCAGTATTTT
TRBJ1-4	NA	NA	TRBV29-1	CSVARQSTNEKLFF	TGCAGCGTTGCCCGACAGTCAACTAATGAAAAACTGTTTTTT
TRBJ1-6	NA	NA	TRBV4-1	CASSQEVGVRGYSPLHF	TGCGCCAGCAGCCAAGAGGTAGGGGTCAGGGGCTATTCACCCCTCCACTTT
TRBJ2-1	NA	NA	TRBV7-2	CASSLIGTRNEQFF	TGTGCCAGCAGCTTGATAGGGACACGCAATGAGCAGTTCTTC
TRBJ1-1	NA	NA	TRBV14	CASSPGGTRAFF	TGTGCCAGCAGCCCCGGGGGGACCCGAGCTTTCTTT
TRBJ1-1	many	TRBD1	TRBV7-9	CASSGGTENTEAFF	TGTGCCAGCAGCGGGGGGACAGAGAACACTGAAGCTTTCTTT
TRBJ2-3	NA	TRBD2	TRBV4-3	CASSQGSGGGTDTQYF	TGCGCCAGCAGCCAGGGTAGCGGGGGGGGCACAGATACGCAGTATTTT
TRBJ2-1	few	NA	TRBV2	CASSLPSRNEQFF	TGTGCCAGCAGTCTACCCTCTAGAAATGAGCAGTTCTTC
TRBJ1-1	NA	TRBD1	TRBV10-3	CAISSGTAGPEAFF	TGTGCCATCAGTTCCGGGACAGCAGGACCTGAAGCTTTCTTT
TRBJ1-1	NA	TRBD1	TRBV11-3	CAPRDRGWGLNTEAFF	TGTGCCCCTAGGGACAGGGGCTGGGGGTTGAACACTGAAGCTTTCTTT
TRBJ2-3	NA	NA	TRBV6-5	CASSYRGDTQYF	TGTGCCAGCAGTTACCGGGGGGATACGCAGTATTTT
TRBJ2-3	NA	TRBD2	TRBV9	CASSVGGGRDTQYF	TGTGCCAGCAGCGTAGGCGGGGGAAGGGATACGCAGTATTTT
TRBJ2-7	NA	NA	TRBV27	CASSLTGATYEQYF	TGTGCCAGCAGCTTGACAGGAGCCACCTACGAGCAGTACTTC
TRBJ2-3	NA	TRBD2	TRBV4-1	CASSQGLAGNTDTQYF	TGCGCCAGCAGCCAAGGACTAGCGGGGAACACAGATACGCAGTATTTT
TRBJ2-2	NA	NA	TRBV6-4	CASRAYTGELFF	TGTGCCAGCAGGGCCTACACCGGGGAGCTGTTTTTT
TRBJ2-3	NA	NA	TRBV12-5	CASGLVLDTQYF	TGTGCTAGTGGTTTGGTACTCGATACGCAGTATTTT
TRBJ1-5	NA	NA	TRBV9	CASSSQGFSNQPQHF	TGTGCCAGCAGCAGTCAGGGATTTAGCAATCAGCCCCAGCATTTT
TRBJ2-7	NA	NA	TRBV24-1	CATSDHLEGAVDEQYF	TGTGCCACCAGTGATCACCTGGAGGGGGCCGTGGACGAGCAGTACTTC
TRBJ1-5	NA	NA	TRBV2	CASSVEGFGNQPQHF	TGTGCCAGCAGTGTCGAGGGCTTTGGCAATCAGCCCCAGCATTTT
TRBJ2-1	NA	NA	TRBV25-1	CASSIHHSGRENEQFF	TGTGCCAGCAGTATCCACCACAGCGGGCGAGAAAATGAGCAGTTCTTC
TRBJ2-3	NA	TRBD2	TRBV11-2	CASSRRTSGATDTQYF	TGTGCCAGCAGCCGGAGGACTAGCGGGGCGACAGATACGCAGTATTTT
TRBJ1-1	few	NA	TRBV24-1	CATSDPSRDEAFF	TGTGCCACCAGTGACCCTTCCAGGGATGAAGCTTTCTTT
TRBJ2-4	NA	TRBD1	TRBV15	CATSRDRGYAKNIQYF	TGTGCCACCAGCAGAGACAGGGGGTACGCCAAAAACATTCAGTACTTC
TRBJ2-7	NA	TRBD1	TRBV18	CASSLGQGGEQYF	TGTGCCAGCTCGCTGGGACAGGGGGGCGAGCAGTACTTC
TRBJ1-5	NA	TRBD1	TRBV27	CASSPDRASNQPQHF	TGTGCCAGCAGTCCGGACAGGGCGAGCAATCAGCCCCAGCATTTT
TRBJ1-5	NA	NA	TRBV28	CASRAGNQPQHF	TGTGCCAGCAGGGCCGGCAATCAGCCCCAGCATTTT